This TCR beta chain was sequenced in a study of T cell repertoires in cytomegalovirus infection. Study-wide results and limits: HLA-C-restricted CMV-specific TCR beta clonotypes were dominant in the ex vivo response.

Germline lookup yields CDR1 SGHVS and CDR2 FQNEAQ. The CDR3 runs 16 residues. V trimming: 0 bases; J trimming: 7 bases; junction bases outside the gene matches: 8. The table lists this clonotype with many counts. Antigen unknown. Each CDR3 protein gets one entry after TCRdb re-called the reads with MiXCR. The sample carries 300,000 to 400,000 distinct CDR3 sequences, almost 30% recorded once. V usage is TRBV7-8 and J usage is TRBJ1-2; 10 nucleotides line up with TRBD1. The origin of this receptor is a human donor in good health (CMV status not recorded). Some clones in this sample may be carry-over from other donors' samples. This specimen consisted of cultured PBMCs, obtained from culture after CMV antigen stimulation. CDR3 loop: CASSLAWDRGPSGYTF. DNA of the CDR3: TGTGCCAGCAGCTTAGCTTGGGACAGGGGACCCTCTGGCTACACCTTC.